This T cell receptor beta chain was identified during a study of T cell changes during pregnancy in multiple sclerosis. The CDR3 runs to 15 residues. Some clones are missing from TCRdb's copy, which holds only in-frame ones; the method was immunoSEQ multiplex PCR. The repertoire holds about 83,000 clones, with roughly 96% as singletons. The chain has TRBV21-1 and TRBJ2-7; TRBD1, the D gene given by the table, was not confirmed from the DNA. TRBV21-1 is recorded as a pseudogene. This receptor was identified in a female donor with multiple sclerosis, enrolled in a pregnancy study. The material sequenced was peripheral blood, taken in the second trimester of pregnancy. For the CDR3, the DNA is TGTGCCAGCAGCAAAGTTTTAGGGACAGGGCACGAGCAGTACTTC. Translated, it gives CASSKVLGTGHEQYF.